These T cell receptor beta chains were read from a single sample in a study of blood T cell repertoires in COVID-19. Generated by immunoSEQ multiplex PCR, the TCRdb table keeps only in-frame clones and is missing some. The sample includes 400,000 to 450,000 clones, 70% to 90% of them seen just once. Source material: peripheral blood. Source of these receptors: a woman between 45 and 65 years old with COVID-19, enrolled during active disease. The CDR3 runs from the conserved cysteine through the conserved F or W. The order of the fields is V gene, J gene, clone size, D gene, CDR3 DNA, CDR3 protein. A D gene is named only where the DNA matches it firmly. For some rows the clone size is stated as once, few or many, or as a class when expanded; others skip it.

v_call: TRBV29-1; j_call: TRBJ2-7; clone_size: -; d_call: -; cdr3_nt: TGCAGCGTCGGACAGATCAGCTCCTACGAGCAGTACTTC; cdr3_aa: CSVGQISSYEQYF
v_call: TRBV19; j_call: TRBJ1-1; clone_size: once; d_call: -; cdr3_nt: TGTGCCAGTAGTATGGCCCACCGGGGGGGCACTGAAGCTTTCTTT; cdr3_aa: CASSMAHRGGTEAFF
v_call: TRBV6-6; j_call: TRBJ2-3; clone_size: -; d_call: TRBD2; cdr3_nt: TGTGCCAGCAGTCTCGTCCTAGCGGGTGCCCTAATGGATACGCAGTATTTT; cdr3_aa: CASSLVLAGALMDTQYF
v_call: TRBV2; j_call: TRBJ1-2; clone_size: -; d_call: -; cdr3_nt: TGTGCCAGCTTAGGTAGGGGGAGAGGCTACACCTTC; cdr3_aa: CASLGRGRGYTF
v_call: TRBV9; j_call: TRBJ1-3; clone_size: -; d_call: -; cdr3_nt: TGTGCCAGCAGCGTGACAGGTTTAGCCTCTGGAAACACCATATATTTT; cdr3_aa: CASSVTGLASGNTIYF
v_call: TRBV6-5; j_call: TRBJ2-7; clone_size: -; d_call: TRBD2; cdr3_nt: TGTGCCAGCAGAGGAGGGACTAGTTTTGAGCAGTACTTC; cdr3_aa: CASRGGTSFEQYF
v_call: TRBV30; j_call: TRBJ2-5; clone_size: -; d_call: TRBD2; cdr3_nt: TGTGCCTGCCCGATGGGAGGGGAGACCCAGTACTTC; cdr3_aa: CACPMGGETQYF
v_call: TRBV19; j_call: TRBJ2-6; clone_size: -; d_call: -; cdr3_nt: TGTGCCAGTAGTATAGGGGGCGCTGGGGCCAACGTCCTGACTTTC; cdr3_aa: CASSIGGAGANVLTF
v_call: TRBV7-8; j_call: TRBJ1-6; clone_size: -; d_call: TRBD1; cdr3_nt: TGTGCCAGCAGCTTGAACATCCCCGGGACAGGGGATTCACCCCTCCACTTT; cdr3_aa: CASSLNIPGTGDSPLHF
v_call: TRBV11-2; j_call: TRBJ1-1; clone_size: -; d_call: -; cdr3_nt: TGTGCCAGCAGCTTAATAAGGGGTGGGGACACTGAAGCTTTCTTT; cdr3_aa: CASSLIRGGDTEAFF
v_call: TRBV24-1; j_call: TRBJ2-7; clone_size: -; d_call: TRBD1; cdr3_nt: TGTGCCACCAGTGATCCCGGGACAGACCCGTCCTACGAGCAGTACTTC; cdr3_aa: CATSDPGTDPSYEQYF